These 27 T cell receptor beta chains came from one sample sequenced in a study of PD-L1 blockade in urothelial cancer. Assay: immunoSEQ multiplex PCR; the TCRdb copy retains only in-frame clones and omits some. The table has fewer than 25,000 clones, around 85% seen once. Material: PBMCs, obtained around atezolizumab (anti-PD-L1) treatment. These receptors were taken from a man between 45 and 60 years old with urothelial cancer.

This CDR3 is CASSLILGTGVFYEQYF. The CDR3 bases are TGTGCCAGCAGTTTGATACTTGGGACAGGGGTTTTCTACGAGCAGTACTTC. The chain has TRBV28 and TRBJ2-7; 10 bases line up with TRBD1. V was clipped by 3 bases and J by 3 bases; unmatched bases: 11. The germline gives CDR1 MDHEN, CDR2 SYDVKM. CDR3 length: 17 amino acids.

V gene TRBV7-9 combines with J gene TRBJ2-1; D unclear. Germline V gives CDR1 SEHNR, CDR2 FQNEAQ (reference sequence). V lost 7 bases and J 0 bases, leaving 13 bases between the germline ends. The CDR3 is made up of 15 amino acids. The CDR3 here is CASTSVRSSYNEQFF. In DNA, the CDR3 is TGTGCCAGCACCTCTGTTCGGAGCTCCTACAATGAGCAGTTCTTC.

The rearrangement uses TRBV2 and TRBJ2-3, with TRBD1 matching 7 bases. This CDR3 has 14 residues. Germline CDR1 is SNHLY and CDR2 is FYNNEI. The ends lost 1 base at V and 6 bases at J; junction bases unmatched: 4. The CDR3: CASSEGQGRDTQYF. The CDR3 region has the DNA TGTGCCAGCAGTGAAGGACAGGGAAGGGATACGCAGTATTTT.

V is TRBV10-1 and J is TRBJ2-7; maybe TRBD2 (5 bases). V lost 4 bases, J lost 2 bases, and 12 bases lay in between. This CDR3 has 14 residues. CDR1 WNHNN and CDR2 SYGVQD come from the germline V gene (reference sequence). CDR3 amino acids: CASSVTGKTYEQYF. The CDR3 nucleotides are TGCGCCAGCAGTGTAACCGGGAAAACCTACGAGCAGTACTTC.

The DNA of the CDR3 is TGTGCCAGCACTCCTCCCGGGCCAGGGGGCCTTTACGAGCAGTACTTC. It specifies CASTPPGPGGLYEQYF. The chain has TRBV25-1 and TRBJ2-7; 8 bases match TRBD1. The CDR3 is 16 amino acids. Germline V gives CDR1 MGHDK, CDR2 SYGVNS. The V gene end was trimmed by 7 bases and the J gene end by 4 bases; junction bases not matched to a gene: 15.

The chain employs TRBV11-2 and TRBJ1-5, with D unclear. This CDR3 is 15 amino acids long. V gave up 1 base and J gave up 6 bases, with 13 bases separating them. Germline CDR1 SGHAT, CDR2 FQNNGV. This CDR3 reads CASSLAPTGGQPQHF. Written as DNA, the CDR3 is TGTGCCAGCAGCTTAGCCCCAACGGGAGGTCAGCCCCAGCATTTT.

V is TRBV7-3 and J is TRBJ2-3; 15 bases agree with TRBD2. Germline V lookup: CDR1 SGHTA, CDR2 FQGTGA. CDR3 length equals 17 residues. Trimming removed 4 bases from V and 0 bases from J; junction bases left unmatched: 2. The CDR3 loop reads CASSSGLAGGSTDTQYF. DNA for the CDR3: TGTGCCAGCAGCTCGGGACTAGCGGGGGGAAGCACAGATACGCAGTATTTT.

The count of this clone is one. This sequence joins TRBV12-5 and TRBJ2-2; tentatively, D is TRBD1 (6 bases). The CDR3 is 17 residues long. V dropped 5 bases and J dropped 0 bases, with 16 bases sitting between them. The germline CDR1 and CDR2 sequences are LGHNT and FRNRAP. DNA of the CDR3: TGTGCTAGTGGTACGACCGGGACACTTGCGAACACCGGGGAGCTGTTTTTT. It is translated as CASGTTGTLANTGELFF.

This chain uses TRBV10-3 with TRBJ2-1; possibly TRBD1 for D (6 bases). The V gene's germline CDR1 is ENHRY and CDR2 SYGVKD. Trimming took 0 bases from V and 0 from J, leaving 6 bases between them. The CDR3 is 15 residues long. CDR3 loop: CAISESDSSYNEQFF. The CDR3 DNA reads as TGTGCCATCAGTGAGTCGGACAGCTCCTACAATGAGCAGTTCTTC.

This chain joins TRBV7-2 and TRBJ1-1; D gene uncertain. This CDR3 region has 13 residues. The V and J ends lost 1 base and 6 bases respectively, with 9 bases between them. CDR1 and CDR2 from the germline V gene are SGHTA and FQGNSA. CDR3 coding DNA: TGTGCCAGCAGCTTAGTAGGGAGGGCTGAAGCTTTCTTT. Translating gives CASSLVGRAEAFF.

This rearrangement joins TRBV27 to TRBJ2-7, with TRBD2 as a possible D gene (5 bases). The V end was cut by 9 bases, the J end by 0 bases, with 18 bases between. Germline CDR1 MNHEY, CDR2 SMNVEV (reference sequence). The CDR3 covers 15 residues. The CDR3 sequence: CASYPSPSLSYEQYF. CDR3 nucleotide sequence: TGTGCCAGTTACCCCTCGCCTAGCCTCTCCTACGAGCAGTACTTC.

This sequence joins TRBV15 and TRBJ2-1; D is possibly TRBD2 (5 bases). The germline CDR1 and CDR2 sequences are LNHNV and YYDKDF (reference sequence). The CDR3 has 14 amino acids. V was pared by 0 bases and J by 7 bases, with 10 bases between. The CDR3 DNA sequence: TGTGCCACCAGCAGAGATGGAGGAAATAATGAGCAGTTCTTC. Encoded protein: CATSRDGGNNEQFF.

This chain connects TRBV19 to TRBJ2-5; TRBD1 might be the D (6 bases). The germline CDR1 and CDR2 sequences are LNHDA and SQIVND (reference sequence). The CDR3 extends over 16 amino acids. V lost 7 bases and J 7 bases, leaving 25 bases between the germline ends. CDR3 nucleotides: TGTGCCAGTACCCCACAATTCGGACAGATGAGGGCGACCCAGTACTTC. Its translation: CASTPQFGQMRATQYF.

The chain has TRBV5-1 and TRBJ2-3, with TRBD2 matching 8 bases. The CDR3 loop spans 19 amino acids. Germline loops: CDR1 SGHRS, CDR2 YFSETQ. With V trimmed by 0 bases and J by 5 bases, 17 bases remained unmatched. The CDR3 coding sequence is TGCGCCAGCAGCTTGGGGGAGAAAGGGACCGGGGGGGCAAGAGATACGCAGTATTTT. This gives the protein CASSLGEKGTGGARDTQYF.

The rearrangement links TRBV5-4 to TRBJ1-4; possibly TRBD1 for D (5 bases). The CDR3 has 14 residues. Germline CDR1 is SGHNT and CDR2 is YYREEE (reference sequence). V was pared by 0 bases and J by 7 bases, with 10 bases between. The CDR3 DNA sequence: TGTGCCAGCAGCTTGGCAGGGAAGGTTGAAAAACTGTTTTTT. This encodes CASSLAGKVEKLFF. The full variable domain, completed using reference TRBV5-4 and TRBJ1-4, is ETGVTQSPTHLIKTRGQQVTLRCSSQSGHNTVSWYQQALGQGPQFIFQYYREEENGRGNFPPRFSGLQFPNYSSELNVNALELDDSALYLCASSLAGKVEKLFFGSGTQLSVL.

J is TRBJ2-2 and V is TRBV7-3; TRBD1 matches at 7 bases. J lost 1 base, V lost 1 base, and 9 bases had no gene match. CDR3 length: 18 residues. Germline CDR1 reads SGHTA; CDR2 reads FQGTGA. The CDR3 coding sequence is TGTGCCAGCAGCTTAAATCGAGGGGGCCGGCTGAACACCGGGGAGCTGTTTTTT. Translation gives CASSLNRGGRLNTGELFF.

Note on this clone: At one end the junction does not follow the germline gene, possibly because of a read error. The rearrangement joins TRBV7-2 to TRBJ1-1; D ambiguous. This CDR3 spans 10 amino acids. From germline, CDR1 is SGHTA and CDR2 FQGNSA. Here the CDR3 DNA reads TGCCCACTGAGGAACACTGAAGCTTTCTTT. Amino acids: CPLRNTEAFF.

The chain carries TRBV6-5 and TRBJ2-1; 11 bases map to TRBD2. There are 15 residues in the CDR3. Germline CDR1 is MNHEY and CDR2 is SVGAGI. The J segment lost 6 bases and the V segment lost 6 bases, leaving 7 bases of the junction unmatched. The CDR3 nucleotides read TGTGCCAGCAGGTTACTAGCGGGAGTTTTCAATGAGCAGTTCTTC. Protein sequence: CASRLLAGVFNEQFF.

This chain connects TRBV2 to TRBJ1-1, with TRBD1 matching 9 bases. Unmatched junction bases numbered 9, after V lost 6 bases and J lost 1 base. The CDR3 length is 16 residues. Germline V CDR1 and CDR2: SNHLY, FYNNEI. The CDR3 DNA follows: TGTGCCAGCAGAGCGACAGGGGGAGGGGGGAACACTGAAGCTTTCTTT. Its protein product is CASRATGGGGNTEAFF.

This chain uses TRBV6-5 with TRBJ1-1; 10 bases line up with TRBD1. Germline CDR1 is MNHEY and CDR2 is SVGAGI. The V segment lost 5 bases and the J segment 5 bases; nucleotides outside the gene matches: 8. The CDR3 sequence is 15 residues long. The DNA of the CDR3 is TGTGCCAGCAGTCGACGGACAGGGGGAGGAACTGAAGCTTTCTTT. Protein: CASSRRTGGGTEAFF.

This clone is a singleton in its sample. The CDR3 region is CASSEYSPGNTIYF. The CDR3 DNA follows: TGTGCCAGCAGTGAATACTCTCCTGGAAACACCATATATTTT. J is TRBJ1-3 and V is TRBV25-1; D gene unclear. The CDR3 runs to 14 residues. Germline lookup yields CDR1 MGHDK and CDR2 SYGVNS. With 0 bases removed from V and 2 bases from J, the gap between germline ends came to 5 bases.

The chain couples TRBV5-6 to TRBJ2-2; maybe TRBD1 (5 bases). This CDR3 region has 16 residues. Germline CDR1 is SGHDT and CDR2 is YYEEEE. V lost 2 bases, J lost 7 bases, and 18 bases lay in between. DNA for the CDR3: TGTGCCAGCAGCTTCCCTCTAGGGGTGGTCGGCGGGGAGCTGTTTTTT. Encoded protein: CASSFPLGVVGGELFF.

This chain links TRBV4-2 with TRBJ2-7, with TRBD2 identical over 11 bases. The V and J ends lost 4 bases and 0 bases, in that order; junction bases with no gene match: 5. Germline lookup yields CDR1 LGHNA and CDR2 YNFKEQ. This CDR3 comprises 16 residues. This chain's CDR3 is CASSPEGLADSYEQYF. CDR3 nucleotide sequence: TGTGCCAGCAGCCCTGAGGGACTAGCGGACTCCTACGAGCAGTACTTC.

V and J are TRBV7-8 and TRBJ1-2; 8 bases fit TRBD1. From germline, CDR1 is SGHVS and CDR2 FQNEAQ. The CDR3 has 16 residues. V dropped 0 bases and J dropped 8; count of bases not matched to a gene: 11. CDR3 region: CASSLALDGQGKGYTF. The DNA of the CDR3 is TGTGCCAGCAGCTTAGCGTTAGACGGACAGGGAAAAGGCTACACCTTC.

The chain joins TRBV27 to TRBJ1-1; tentatively, D is TRBD1 (5 bases). Trimming left V 11 bases short and J 0 bases short, with 13 bases between. The germline CDR1 and CDR2 sequences are MNHEY and SMNVEV (reference sequence). This CDR3 region has 13 residues. The CDR3, as DNA: TGTGCCGTACGGAGGGGTGTGAACACTGAAGCTTTCTTT. This codes for CAVRRGVNTEAFF.

The chain combines TRBV2 with TRBJ1-2, with 9 bases identical to TRBD1. CDR1 and CDR2 from the germline V gene are SNHLY and FYNNEI. V trimming: 6 bases; J trimming: 8 bases; junction bases outside the gene matches: 10. This CDR3 region has 14 residues. The CDR3 sequence: CASSAATGGQGYTF. CDR3 DNA sequence: TGTGCCAGCAGCGCTGCCACAGGGGGCCAAGGCTACACCTTC. Variable domain in full (rest from reference TRBV2 and TRBJ1-2): EPEVTQTPSHQVTQMGQEVILRCVPISNHLYFYWYRQILGQKVEFLVSFYNNEISEKSEIFDDQFSVERPDGSNFTLKIRSTKLEDSAMYFCASSAATGGQGYTFGSGTRLTVV.

The chain uses TRBV19 and TRBJ2-6, with unresolved D. Trimming stripped 3 bases from V and 0 bases from J, with 6 bases between. Germline V gene lookup returns CDR1 LNHDA and CDR2 SQIVND (reference sequence). The CDR3 loop spans 15 amino acids. The CDR3 coding sequence is TGTGCCAGTAGTATGTGGAGCTCTGGGGCCAACGTCCTGACTTTC. Translation gives CASSMWSSGANVLTF.